Sequencing of this TCR beta chain was carried out in a study of cytomegalovirus exposure and HLA in healthy donors. General study findings and limits: DRB1 had the most TCR associations and HLA-C the fewest, a later analysis found, with rates varying by HLA locus.

Trimming pared 7 bases from V and 3 bases from J, leaving 18 bases between. The CDR3 spans 15 residues. CDR1 SEHNR and CDR2 FQNEAQ come from the germline V gene (reference sequence). This PCR relied on a set of 60 Vbeta primers and 13 Jbeta primers. Some clones are missing from TCRdb's copy, which holds only in-frame ones; the method was immunoSEQ multiplex PCR. The sample consists of about 85,000 clones, 77% of them appearing once. Comments on this clone: Its specificity is unknown.

Sequencing was performed on PBMCs. This TCR came from a boy aged 10-17 years in good health and CMV-seronegative. V is TRBV7-9 and J is TRBJ1-1, with a tentative D call TRBD1 (6 bases). This CDR3 reads CASNPRGGEYTEAFF. CDR3 sequence (DNA): TGTGCCAGCAACCCCCGGGGGGGCGAGTACACTGAAGCTTTCTTT.